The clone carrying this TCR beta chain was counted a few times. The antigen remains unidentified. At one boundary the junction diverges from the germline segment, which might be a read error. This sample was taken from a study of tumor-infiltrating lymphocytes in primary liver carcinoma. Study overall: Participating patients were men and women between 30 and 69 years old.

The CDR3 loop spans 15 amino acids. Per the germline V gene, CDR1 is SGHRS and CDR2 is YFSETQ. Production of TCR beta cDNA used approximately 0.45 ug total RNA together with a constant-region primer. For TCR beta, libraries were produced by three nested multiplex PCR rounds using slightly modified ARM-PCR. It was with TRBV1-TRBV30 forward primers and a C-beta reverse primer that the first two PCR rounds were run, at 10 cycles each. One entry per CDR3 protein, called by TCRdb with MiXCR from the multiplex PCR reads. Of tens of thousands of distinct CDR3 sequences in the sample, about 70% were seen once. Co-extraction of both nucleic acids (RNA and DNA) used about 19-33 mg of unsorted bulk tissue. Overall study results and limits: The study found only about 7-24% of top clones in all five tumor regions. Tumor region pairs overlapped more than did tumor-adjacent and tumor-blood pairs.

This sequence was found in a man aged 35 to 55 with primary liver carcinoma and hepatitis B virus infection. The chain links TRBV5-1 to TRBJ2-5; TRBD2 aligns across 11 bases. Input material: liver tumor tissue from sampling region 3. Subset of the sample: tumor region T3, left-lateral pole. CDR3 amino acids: CASGLLAGEGETQYF. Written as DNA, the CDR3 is TGCGCCAGCGGCTTACTAGCGGGAGAAGGAGAGACCCAATACTTC.